This entry concerns a single TCR beta chain. Germline CDR1 is SGDLS and CDR2 is YYNGEE. The CDR3 runs 15 residues. Trimming removed 4 bases at V and 0 bases at J, with 12 bases between. Profiling relied on immunoSEQ multiplex PCR, and the TCRdb table lists in-frame clones only, not all of them. The sample includes about 610,000 clones, 88% of them seen just once. This record belongs to a study of shared T cell receptors in the human thymus. The same sample was also studied in work on human thymus T cells. That work contributes: Resections from corrective heart surgery provided thymus tissue.

The gene calls are TRBV9 and TRBJ2-3; D gene unclear. The sample taken for sequencing was thymocytes. The TCR sequence derives from a boy under two years old with a congenital heart defect. The CDR3 is CASSLGLLSTDTQYF. CDR3 DNA: TGTGCCAGCAGCCTAGGCCTACTGAGCACAGATACGCAGTATTTT.